This TCR beta chain was captured by sequencing in a study of beta chain features in type 1 diabetes. Overall study findings and caveats: Type 1 diabetes patients showed fewer insertions and more deletions at VDJ junctions.

Losses at the gene ends were 11 bases for V and 1 base for J; bases not matched to a gene: 5. CDR3 length equals 13 residues. Germline CDR1 and CDR2: ENHRY and SYGVKD. A CD45RO/CCR7/CD25/CD127/CD95/CD27 panel sorted naive, central memory, regulatory and stem cell-like memory CD4+ cells. Sequenced material consisted of expressed TCRB transcripts (all of the isolated RNA was reverse transcribed). Sequenced by immunoSEQ multiplex PCR; TCRdb stores in-frame clones only, minus some. Among around 340,000 clones listed, 7.5% to 9% were seen once. A note on this clone: As yet, its antigen is unknown.

The receptor was isolated from a woman under 30 in good health. The chain recombines TRBV10-3 with TRBJ2-1, with 7 nucleotides matching TRBD2. What was sequenced was central memory CD4+ T cells from blood. CDR3 nucleotide sequence: TGTGCCGCTCGTAGCGGGTCCTACAATGAGCAGTTCTTC. It yields the protein CAARSGSYNEQFF.